The T cell receptor (beta chain) described here comes from a study of read filtering for tumor transcriptome and immune sequencing. Overall study context: Per sample, TCR-region reads ranged about 3.5 to 11 million by IR-seq, 85 to 1273 by RNA-seq. Study observations and caveats: Without single-read clonotypes, shared clonotype proportions correlated more between IR-seq and RNA-seq.

Molecular barcoded adaptors covering alpha/delta and beta/gamma chains were used on around 370 ng RNA. TCRdb reprocessed the reads via MiXCR and lists one record per CDR3 protein. Altogether 43,000 or so distinct CDR3 sequences are present, about 20% being singletons, with the ten largest covering 30% to 45%. In this sample, this clonotype turned up a few times. What it recognizes is unknown. This CDR3 has 12 amino acids. Germline CDR1 reads SGHNT; CDR2 reads YYREEE (reference sequence). Trimming left V 4 bases short and J 3 bases short, with 8 bases between. The specimen was a population of CD138-negative cells sorted from bone marrow. This sequence was found in a donor at least 40 years old with multiple myeloma. This chain joins TRBV5-4 and TRBJ2-7; the D gene is possibly TRBD2 (6 bases). The CDR3 DNA sequence: TGTGCCAGCAGCGGTAGCGGCTACGAGCAGTACTTC. Translation gives CASSGSGYEQYF.